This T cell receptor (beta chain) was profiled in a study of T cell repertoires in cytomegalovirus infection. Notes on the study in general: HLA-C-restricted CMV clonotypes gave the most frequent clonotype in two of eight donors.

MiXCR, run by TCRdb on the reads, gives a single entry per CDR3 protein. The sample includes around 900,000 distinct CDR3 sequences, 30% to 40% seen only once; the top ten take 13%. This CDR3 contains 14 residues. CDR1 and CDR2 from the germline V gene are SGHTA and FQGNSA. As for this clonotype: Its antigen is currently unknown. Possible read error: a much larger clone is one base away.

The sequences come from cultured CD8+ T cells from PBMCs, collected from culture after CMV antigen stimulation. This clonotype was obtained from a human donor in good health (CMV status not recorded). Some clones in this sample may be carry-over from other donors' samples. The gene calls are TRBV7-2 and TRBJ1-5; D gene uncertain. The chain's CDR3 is CASSLVEGYQSQHF. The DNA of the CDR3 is TGTGCCAGCAGCTTAGTGGAAGGTTATCAGTCCCAGCATTTT.